In its sample, the clone carrying this T cell receptor beta chain was seen a few times. Its target is not known. Generation of TCR beta libraries employed quantitative 5'-RACE incorporating molecular barcodes. One entry per CDR3 protein, called by TCRdb with MiXCR from the 5' RACE reads. The table shows approximately 100,000 distinct CDR3 sequences, with approximately 25% occurring only once. Germline lookup yields CDR1 SGHAT and CDR2 FQNNGV. V lost 5 bases, J lost 7 bases, and 20 bases lay in between. The CDR3 has 16 residues. The data stem from a study of CD8 T cells in ankylosing spondylitis. Study findings and constraints: There was reportedly significant enrichment of clones that were disease-linked in matched ankylosing spondylitis synovial fluid. Disease-linked clones bore a CD8+ phenotype and were relatively rare in peripheral blood. A TCR beta motif made of fewer than ten highly homologous variants seemed typical of ankylosing spondylitis blood.

The sequenced material came from synovial fluid, either unsorted or a sorted T cell fraction (not recorded which). This receptor was identified in a male donor with ankylosing spondylitis. The chain is built from TRBV11-2 and TRBJ1-4; tentatively, D is TRBD1 (5 bases). CDR3 amino acids: CASSPRWGGEVEKLFF. The CDR3 bases are TGTGCCAGCAGCCCCCGGTGGGGGGGAGAGGTTGAAAAACTGTTTTTT.